This T cell receptor (beta chain) emerged from a study of T cell repertoires in cytomegalovirus infection. About the research overall: Indications of both CMV infection and matching HLA type were provided by public TCR beta signatures.

This clonotype was detected many times. Its antigen is unknown. V was cut by 6 bases and J by 7 bases, with 15 bases left in between. From germline, CDR1 is SNHLY and CDR2 FYNNEI. This CDR3 is 13 amino acids long. Findings and limits, study-wide: HLA-C-restricted CMV-specific TCR beta clonotypes were dominant in the ex vivo response. The study identified carriers of CMV plus the relevant HLA from cumulative public TCR beta family frequency.

TCRdb used MiXCR to reprocess the reads, holding one entry per CDR3 protein. The data contain tens of thousands of distinct CDR3 sequences, less than 4.5% of them singletons. The chain is built from TRBV2 and TRBJ1-1; the D gene is possibly TRBD1 (5 bases). This receptor was obtained from a human donor in good health (CMV status not recorded). Some clones in this sample may be carry-over from other donors' samples. The sequencing input was PBMCs. This CDR3 is CASREPQGLEAFF. The CDR3 DNA is TGTGCCAGCAGGGAACCCCAGGGACTTGAAGCTTTCTTT.